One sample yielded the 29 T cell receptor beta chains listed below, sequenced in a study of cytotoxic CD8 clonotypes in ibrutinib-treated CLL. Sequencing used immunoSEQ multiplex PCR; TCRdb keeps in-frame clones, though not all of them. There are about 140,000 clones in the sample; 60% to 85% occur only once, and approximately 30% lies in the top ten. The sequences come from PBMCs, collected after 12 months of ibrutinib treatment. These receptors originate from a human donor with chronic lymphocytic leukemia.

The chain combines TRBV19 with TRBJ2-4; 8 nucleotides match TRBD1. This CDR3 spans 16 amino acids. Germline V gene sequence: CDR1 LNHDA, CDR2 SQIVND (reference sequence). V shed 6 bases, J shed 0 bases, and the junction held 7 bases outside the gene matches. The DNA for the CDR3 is TGTGCCAGTAGACCGGACAGGGTACTAGCCAAAAACATTCAGTACTTC. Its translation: CASRPDRVLAKNIQYF.

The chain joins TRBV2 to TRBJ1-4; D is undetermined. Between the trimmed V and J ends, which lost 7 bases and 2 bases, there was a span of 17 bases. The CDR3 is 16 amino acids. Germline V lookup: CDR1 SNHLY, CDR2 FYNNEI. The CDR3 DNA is TGTGCCAGCACGAGGTTTGTTTCGACTACTAATGAAAAACTGTTTTTT. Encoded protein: CASTRFVSTTNEKLFF.

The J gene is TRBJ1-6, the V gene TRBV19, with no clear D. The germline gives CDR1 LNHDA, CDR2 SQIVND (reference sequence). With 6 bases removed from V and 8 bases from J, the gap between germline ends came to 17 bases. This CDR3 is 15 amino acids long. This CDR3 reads CASSPGGSSHSPLHF. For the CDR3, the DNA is TGTGCCAGTAGCCCTGGAGGGTCGTCGCATTCACCCCTCCACTTT.

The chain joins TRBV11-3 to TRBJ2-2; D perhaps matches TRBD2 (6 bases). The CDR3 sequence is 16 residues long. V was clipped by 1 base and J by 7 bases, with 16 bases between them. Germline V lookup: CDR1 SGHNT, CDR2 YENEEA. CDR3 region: CASSLGSGGAVGELFF. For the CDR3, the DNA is TGTGCCAGCAGCTTAGGGTCCGGCGGGGCAGTCGGGGAGCTGTTTTTT.

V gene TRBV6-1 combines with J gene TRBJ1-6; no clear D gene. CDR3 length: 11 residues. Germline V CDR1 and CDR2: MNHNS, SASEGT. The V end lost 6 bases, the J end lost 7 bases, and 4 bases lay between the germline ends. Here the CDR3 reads CASRQNSPLHF. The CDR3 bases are TGTGCCAGCAGGCAAAATTCACCCCTCCACTTT.

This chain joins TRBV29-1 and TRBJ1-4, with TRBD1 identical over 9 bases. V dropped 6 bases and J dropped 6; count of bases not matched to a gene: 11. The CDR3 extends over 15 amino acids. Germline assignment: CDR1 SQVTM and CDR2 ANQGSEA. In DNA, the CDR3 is TGCAGCGTCGTTGAAGCGACAGGGGGTTATGAAAAACTGTTTTTT. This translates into CSVVEATGGYEKLFF.

CDR3 protein: CASSYGTGFSYEQYF. The DNA of the CDR3 is TGTGCCAGCAGTTACGGGACAGGCTTCTCCTACGAGCAGTACTTC. The V gene is TRBV27, the J gene TRBJ2-7; TRBD1 agrees at 8 bases. The germline CDR1 and CDR2 sequences are MNHEY and SMNVEV (reference sequence). The CDR3 has 15 residues. Losses at the gene ends were 4 bases for V and 0 bases for J; bases not matched to a gene: 5.

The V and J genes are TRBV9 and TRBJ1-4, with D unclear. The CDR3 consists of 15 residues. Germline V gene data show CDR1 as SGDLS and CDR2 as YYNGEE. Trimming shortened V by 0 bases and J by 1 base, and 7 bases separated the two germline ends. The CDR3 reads CASSVGLLTNEKLFF. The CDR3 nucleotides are TGTGCCAGCAGCGTAGGGTTGTTAACTAATGAAAAACTGTTTTTT.

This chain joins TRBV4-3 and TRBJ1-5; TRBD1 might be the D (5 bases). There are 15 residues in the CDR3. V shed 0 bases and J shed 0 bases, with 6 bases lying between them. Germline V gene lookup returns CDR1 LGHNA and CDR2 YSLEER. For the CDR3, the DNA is TGCGCCAGCAGCCAAGACAGGGATAGCAATCAGCCCCAGCATTTT. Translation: CASSQDRDSNQPQHF.

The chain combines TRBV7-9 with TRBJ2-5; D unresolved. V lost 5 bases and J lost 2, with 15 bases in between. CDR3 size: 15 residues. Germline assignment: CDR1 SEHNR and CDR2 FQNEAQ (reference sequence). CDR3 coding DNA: TGTGCCAGCAGCCCAGCCCGACGGCTACAAGAGACCCAGTACTTC. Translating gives CASSPARRLQETQYF. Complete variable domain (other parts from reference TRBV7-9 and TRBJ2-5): DTGVSQNPRHKITKRGQNVTFRCDPISEHNRLYWYRQTLGQGPEFLTYFQNEAQLEKSRLLSDRFSAERPKGSFSTLEIQRTEQGDSAMYLCASSPARRLQETQYFGPGTRLLVL.

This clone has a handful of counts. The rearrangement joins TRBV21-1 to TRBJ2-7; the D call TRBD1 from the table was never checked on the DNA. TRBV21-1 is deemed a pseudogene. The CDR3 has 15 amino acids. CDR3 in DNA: TGTGCCAGCAGCAAAGATTCACAGGGAAAGCACGAGCAGTACTTC. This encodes CASSKDSQGKHEQYF.

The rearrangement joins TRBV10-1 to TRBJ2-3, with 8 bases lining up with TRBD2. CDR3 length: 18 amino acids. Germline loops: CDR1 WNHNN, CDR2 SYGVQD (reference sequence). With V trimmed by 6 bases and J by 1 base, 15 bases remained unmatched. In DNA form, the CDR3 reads TGCGCCAGCAGGGGGGGGAGCGGGGGTCAACCCGGCACAGATACGCAGTATTTT. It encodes CASRGGSGGQPGTDTQYF.

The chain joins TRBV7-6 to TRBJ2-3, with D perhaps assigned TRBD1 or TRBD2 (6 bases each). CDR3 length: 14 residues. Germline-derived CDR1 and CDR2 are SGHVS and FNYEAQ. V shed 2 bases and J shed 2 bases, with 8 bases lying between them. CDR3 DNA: TGTGCCAGCAGCTTACGGGGGCTCACAGATACGCAGTATTTT. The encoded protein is CASSLRGLTDTQYF.

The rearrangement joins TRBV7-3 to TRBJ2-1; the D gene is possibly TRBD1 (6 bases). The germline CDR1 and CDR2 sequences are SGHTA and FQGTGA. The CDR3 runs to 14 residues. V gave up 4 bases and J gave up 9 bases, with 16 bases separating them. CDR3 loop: CASSYGTTDLEQFF. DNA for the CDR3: TGTGCCAGCAGCTACGGGACAACAGACCTTGAGCAGTTCTTC. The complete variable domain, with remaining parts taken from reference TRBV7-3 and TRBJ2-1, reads GAGVSQTPSNKVTEKGKYVELRCDPISGHTALYWYRQSLGQGPEFLIYFQGTGAADDSGLPNDRFFAVRPEGSVSTLKIQRTERGDSAVYLCASSYGTTDLEQFFGPGTRLTVL.

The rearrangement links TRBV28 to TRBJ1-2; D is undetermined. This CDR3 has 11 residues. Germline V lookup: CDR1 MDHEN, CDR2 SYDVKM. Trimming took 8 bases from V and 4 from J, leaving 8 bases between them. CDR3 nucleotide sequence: TGTGCCAGCGGCTGGGTCTATGGCTACACCTTC. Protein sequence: CASGWVYGYTF.

CDR3 protein: CASSVVAGDEQFF. CDR3 nucleotide sequence: TGTGCCAGCAGCGTAGTTGCGGGAGATGAGCAGTTCTTC. This chain joins TRBV9 and TRBJ2-1; 7 bases fit TRBD2. This CDR3 contains 13 residues. Trimming cost V 0 bases and J 8 bases; bases outside gene matches: 2. The germline gives CDR1 SGDLS, CDR2 YYNGEE.

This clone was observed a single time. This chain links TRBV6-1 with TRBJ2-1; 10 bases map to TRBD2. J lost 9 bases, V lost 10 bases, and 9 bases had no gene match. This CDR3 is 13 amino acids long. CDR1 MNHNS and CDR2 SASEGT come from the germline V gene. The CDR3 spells CAILYPSGSEQFF. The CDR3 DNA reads TGTGCCATTCTCTATCCTAGCGGGAGTGAGCAGTTCTTC.

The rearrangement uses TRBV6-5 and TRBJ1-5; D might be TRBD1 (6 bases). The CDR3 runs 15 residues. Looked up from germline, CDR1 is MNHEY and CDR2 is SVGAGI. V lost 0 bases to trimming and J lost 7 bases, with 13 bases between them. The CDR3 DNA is TGTGCCAGCAGTTACTCCCGGGGGGCGAGGCAGCCCCAGCATTTT. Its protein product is CASSYSRGARQPQHF.

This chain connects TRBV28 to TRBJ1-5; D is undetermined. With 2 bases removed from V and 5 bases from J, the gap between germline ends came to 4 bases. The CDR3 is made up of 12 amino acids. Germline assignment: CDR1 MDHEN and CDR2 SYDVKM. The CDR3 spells CASSLVHQPQHF. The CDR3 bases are TGTGCCAGCAGTTTAGTCCATCAGCCCCAGCATTTT.

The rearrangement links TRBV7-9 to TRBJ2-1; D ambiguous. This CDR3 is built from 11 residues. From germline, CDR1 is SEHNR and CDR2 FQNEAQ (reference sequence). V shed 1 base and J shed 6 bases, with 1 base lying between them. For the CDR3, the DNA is TGTGCCAGCAGCTTAGTCAATGAGCAGTTCTTC. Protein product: CASSLVNEQFF.

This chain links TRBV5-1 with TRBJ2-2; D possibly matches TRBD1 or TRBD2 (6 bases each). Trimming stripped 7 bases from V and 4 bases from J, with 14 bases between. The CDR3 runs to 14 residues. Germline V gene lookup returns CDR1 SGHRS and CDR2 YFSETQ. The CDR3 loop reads CASVGGAGTGELFF. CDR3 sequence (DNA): TGCGCCAGCGTCGGGGGCGCGGGCACCGGGGAGCTGTTTTTT. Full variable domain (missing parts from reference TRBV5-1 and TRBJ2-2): KAGVTQTPRYLIKTRGQQVTLSCSPISGHRSVSWYQQTPGQGLQFLFEYFSETQRNKGNFPGRFSGRQFSNSRSEMNVSTLELGDSALYLCASVGGAGTGELFFGEGSRLTVL.

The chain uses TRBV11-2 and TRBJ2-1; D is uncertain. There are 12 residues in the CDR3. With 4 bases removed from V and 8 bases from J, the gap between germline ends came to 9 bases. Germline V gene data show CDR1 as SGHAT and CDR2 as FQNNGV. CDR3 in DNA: TGTGCCAGCAGCTGGAATTCGTATGAGCAGTTCTTC. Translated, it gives CASSWNSYEQFF.

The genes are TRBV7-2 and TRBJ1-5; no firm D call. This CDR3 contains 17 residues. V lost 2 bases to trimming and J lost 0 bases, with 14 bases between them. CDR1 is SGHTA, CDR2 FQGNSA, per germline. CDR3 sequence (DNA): TGTGCCAGCAGCTTATGGTTGGGCGGCTATAGCAATCAGCCCCAGCATTTT. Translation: CASSLWLGGYSNQPQHF.

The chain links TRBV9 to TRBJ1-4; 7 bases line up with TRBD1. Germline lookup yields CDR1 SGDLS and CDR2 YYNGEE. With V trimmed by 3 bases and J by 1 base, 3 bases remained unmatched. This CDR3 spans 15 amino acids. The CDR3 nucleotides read TGTGCCAGCAGCGGACAGGGTCTAACTAATGAAAAACTGTTTTTT. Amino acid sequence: CASSGQGLTNEKLFF.

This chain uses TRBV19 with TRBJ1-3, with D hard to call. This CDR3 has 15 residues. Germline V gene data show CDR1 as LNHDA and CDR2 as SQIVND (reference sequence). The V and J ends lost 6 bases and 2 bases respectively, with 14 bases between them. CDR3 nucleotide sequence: TGTGCCAGTAGGACTCTGGAGGCCCCTGGAAACACCATATATTTT. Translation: CASRTLEAPGNTIYF.

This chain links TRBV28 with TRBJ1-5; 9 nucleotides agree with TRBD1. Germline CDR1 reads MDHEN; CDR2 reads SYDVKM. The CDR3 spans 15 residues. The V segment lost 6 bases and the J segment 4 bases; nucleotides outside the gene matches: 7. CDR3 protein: CASSQEQGANQPQHF. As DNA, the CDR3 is TGTGCCAGCAGCCAAGAACAGGGGGCGAATCAGCCCCAGCATTTT.

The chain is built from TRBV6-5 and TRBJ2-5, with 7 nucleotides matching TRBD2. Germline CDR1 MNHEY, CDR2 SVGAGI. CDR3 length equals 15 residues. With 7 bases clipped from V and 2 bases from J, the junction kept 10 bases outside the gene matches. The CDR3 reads CASIKSGTTQETQYF. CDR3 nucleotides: TGTGCCAGCATCAAATCGGGGACTACTCAAGAGACCCAGTACTTC.

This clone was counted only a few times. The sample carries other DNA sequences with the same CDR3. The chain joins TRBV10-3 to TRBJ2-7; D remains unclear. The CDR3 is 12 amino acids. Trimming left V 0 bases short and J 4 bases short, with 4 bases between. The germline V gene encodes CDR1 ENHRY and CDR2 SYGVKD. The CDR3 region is CAISESSYEQYF. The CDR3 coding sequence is TGTGCCATCAGTGAGTCCTCGTACGAGCAGTACTTC.

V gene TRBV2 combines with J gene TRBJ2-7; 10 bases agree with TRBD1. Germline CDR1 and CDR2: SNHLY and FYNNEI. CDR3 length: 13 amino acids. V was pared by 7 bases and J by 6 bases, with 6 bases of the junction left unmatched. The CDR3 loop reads CASKGTGATEQYF. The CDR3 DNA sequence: TGTGCCAGCAAGGGGACAGGGGCGACCGAGCAGTACTTC.